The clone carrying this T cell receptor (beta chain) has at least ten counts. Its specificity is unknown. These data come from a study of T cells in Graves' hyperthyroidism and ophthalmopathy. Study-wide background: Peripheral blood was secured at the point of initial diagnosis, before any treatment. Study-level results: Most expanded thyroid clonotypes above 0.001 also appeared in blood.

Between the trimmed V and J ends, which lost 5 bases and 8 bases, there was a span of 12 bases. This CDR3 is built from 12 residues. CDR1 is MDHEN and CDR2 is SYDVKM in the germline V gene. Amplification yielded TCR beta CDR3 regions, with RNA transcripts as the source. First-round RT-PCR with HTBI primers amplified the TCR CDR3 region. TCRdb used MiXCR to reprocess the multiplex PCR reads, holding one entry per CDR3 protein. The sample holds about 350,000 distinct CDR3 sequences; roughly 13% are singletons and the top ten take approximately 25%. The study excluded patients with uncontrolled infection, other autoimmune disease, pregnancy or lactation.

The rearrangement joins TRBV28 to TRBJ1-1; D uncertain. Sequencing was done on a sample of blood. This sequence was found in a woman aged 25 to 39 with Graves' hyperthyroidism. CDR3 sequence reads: CASSLTPVEAFF. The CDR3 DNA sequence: TGTGCCAGCAGTCTAACTCCAGTGGAAGCTTTCTTT.